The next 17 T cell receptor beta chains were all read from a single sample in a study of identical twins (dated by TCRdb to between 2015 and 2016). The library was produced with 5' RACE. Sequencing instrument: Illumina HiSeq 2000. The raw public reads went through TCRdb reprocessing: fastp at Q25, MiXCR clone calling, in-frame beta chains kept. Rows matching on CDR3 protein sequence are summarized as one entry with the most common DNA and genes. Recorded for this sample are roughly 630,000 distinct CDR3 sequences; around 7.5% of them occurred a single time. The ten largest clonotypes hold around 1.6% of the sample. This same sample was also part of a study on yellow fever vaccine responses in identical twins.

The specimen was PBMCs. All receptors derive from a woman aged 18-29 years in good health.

CDR3 bases: TGTGCCAGCACCCAGGGTTCCGAGCAGTACTTC. Residues: CASTQGSEQYF. This chain connects TRBV4-2 to TRBJ2-7; the D gene is possibly TRBD1 (5 bases). V dropped 7 bases and J dropped 6 bases, with 10 bases sitting between them. The CDR3 contains 11 residues. Germline V gene sequence: CDR1 LGHNA, CDR2 YNFKEQ.

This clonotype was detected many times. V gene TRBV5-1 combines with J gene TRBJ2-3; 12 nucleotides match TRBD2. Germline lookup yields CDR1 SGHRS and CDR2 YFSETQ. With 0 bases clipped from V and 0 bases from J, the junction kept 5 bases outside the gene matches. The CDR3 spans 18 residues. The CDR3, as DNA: TGCGCCAGCAGCTTGGGACTAGCGGGGGTCGGTAGCACAGATACGCAGTATTTT. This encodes CASSLGLAGVGSTDTQYF.

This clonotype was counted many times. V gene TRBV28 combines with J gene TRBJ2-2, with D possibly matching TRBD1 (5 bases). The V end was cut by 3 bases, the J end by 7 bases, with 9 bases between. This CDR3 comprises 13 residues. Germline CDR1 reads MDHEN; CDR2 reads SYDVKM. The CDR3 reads CASSFSQGGELFF. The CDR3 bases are TGTGCCAGCAGTTTCTCCCAGGGCGGGGAGCTGTTTTTT.

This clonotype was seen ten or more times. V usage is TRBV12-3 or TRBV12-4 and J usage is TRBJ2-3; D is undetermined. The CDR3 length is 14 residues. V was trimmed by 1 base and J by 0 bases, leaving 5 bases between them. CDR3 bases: TGTGCCAGCAGTTTAGATCTCAGCACAGATACGCAGTATTTT. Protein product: CASSLDLSTDTQYF.

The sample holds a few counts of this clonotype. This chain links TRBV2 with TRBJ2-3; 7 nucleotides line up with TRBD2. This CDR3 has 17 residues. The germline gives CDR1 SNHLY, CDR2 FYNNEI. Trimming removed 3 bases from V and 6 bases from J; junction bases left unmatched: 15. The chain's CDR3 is CASSEKLASSWVDTQYF. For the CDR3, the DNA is TGTGCCAGCAGTGAGAAACTAGCGTCTAGTTGGGTGGATACGCAGTATTTT.

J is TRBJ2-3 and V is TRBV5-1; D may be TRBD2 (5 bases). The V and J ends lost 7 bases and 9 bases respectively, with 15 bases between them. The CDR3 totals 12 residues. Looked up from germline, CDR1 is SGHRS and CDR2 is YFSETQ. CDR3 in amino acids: CASPGPGKTQYF. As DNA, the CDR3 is TGCGCCAGCCCGGGCCCGGGGAAGACGCAGTATTTT.

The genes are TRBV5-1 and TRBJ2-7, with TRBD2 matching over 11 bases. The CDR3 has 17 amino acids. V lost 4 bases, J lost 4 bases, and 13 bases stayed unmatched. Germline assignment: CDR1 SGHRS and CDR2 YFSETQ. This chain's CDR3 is CASSPGTSGPPGYEQYF. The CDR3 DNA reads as TGCGCCAGCAGCCCCGGGACTAGCGGCCCTCCGGGGTACGAGCAGTACTTC.

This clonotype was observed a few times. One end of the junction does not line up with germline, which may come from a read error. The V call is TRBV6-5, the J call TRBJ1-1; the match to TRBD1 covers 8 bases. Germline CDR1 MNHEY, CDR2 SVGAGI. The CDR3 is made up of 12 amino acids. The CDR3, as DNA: TGTGCCAGTGGAGGACAGGGTATAATGGGTCTCTTT. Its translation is CASGGQGIMGLF.

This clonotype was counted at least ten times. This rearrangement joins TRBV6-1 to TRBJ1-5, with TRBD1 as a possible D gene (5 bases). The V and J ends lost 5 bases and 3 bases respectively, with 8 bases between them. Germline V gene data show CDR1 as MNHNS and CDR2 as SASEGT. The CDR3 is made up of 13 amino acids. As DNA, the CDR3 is TGTGCCAGCAGTCGACAGAACAATCAGCCCCAGCATTTT. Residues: CASSRQNNQPQHF.

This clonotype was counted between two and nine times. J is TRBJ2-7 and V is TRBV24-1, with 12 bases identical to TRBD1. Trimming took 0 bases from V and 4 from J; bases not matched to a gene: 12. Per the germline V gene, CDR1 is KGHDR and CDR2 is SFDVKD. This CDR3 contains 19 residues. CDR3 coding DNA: TGTGCCACCAGTGATTTGCGGTTGCCAATGGGACAGGGGGCATACGAGCAGTACGTC. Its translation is CATSDLRLPMGQGAYEQYV.

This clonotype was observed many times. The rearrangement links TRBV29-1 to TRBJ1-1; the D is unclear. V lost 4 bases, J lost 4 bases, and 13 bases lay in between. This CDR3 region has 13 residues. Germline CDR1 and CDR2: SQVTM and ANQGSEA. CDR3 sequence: CSVGALYGTEAFF. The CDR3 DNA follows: TGCAGCGTTGGCGCTCTCTATGGCACTGAAGCTTTCTTT.

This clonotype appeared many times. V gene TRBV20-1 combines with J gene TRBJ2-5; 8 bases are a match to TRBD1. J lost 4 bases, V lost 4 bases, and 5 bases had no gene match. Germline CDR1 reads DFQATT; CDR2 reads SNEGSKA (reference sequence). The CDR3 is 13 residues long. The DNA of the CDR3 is TGCAGTGCTACCGACAGGGGAGGAGAGACCCAGTACTTC. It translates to CSATDRGGETQYF.

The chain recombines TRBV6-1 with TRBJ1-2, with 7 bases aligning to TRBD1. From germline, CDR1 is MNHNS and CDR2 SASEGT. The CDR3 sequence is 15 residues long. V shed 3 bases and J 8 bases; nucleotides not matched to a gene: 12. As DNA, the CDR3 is TGTGCCAGCAGTGAGGGGGACAGACGATCCATGGGCTACACCTTC. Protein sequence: CASSEGDRRSMGYTF.

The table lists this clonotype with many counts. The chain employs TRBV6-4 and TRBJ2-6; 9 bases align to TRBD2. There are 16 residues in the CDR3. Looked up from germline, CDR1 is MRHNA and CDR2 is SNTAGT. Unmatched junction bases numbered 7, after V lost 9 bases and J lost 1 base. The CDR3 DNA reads TGTGCCAGGCCCCCGGGACTAGCTTCTGGGGCCAACGTCCTGACTTTC. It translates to CARPPGLASGANVLTF.

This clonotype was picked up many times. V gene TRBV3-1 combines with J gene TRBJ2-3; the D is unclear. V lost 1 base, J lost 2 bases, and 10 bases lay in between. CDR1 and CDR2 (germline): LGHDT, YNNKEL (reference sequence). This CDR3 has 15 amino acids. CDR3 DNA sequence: TGTGCCAGCAGCCAAGCTCCGGGCTACACAGATACGCAGTATTTT. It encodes CASSQAPGYTDTQYF.

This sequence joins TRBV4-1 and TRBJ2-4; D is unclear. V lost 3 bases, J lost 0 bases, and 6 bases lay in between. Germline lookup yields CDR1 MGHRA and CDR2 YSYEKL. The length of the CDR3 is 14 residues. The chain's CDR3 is CASSQTIAKNIQYF. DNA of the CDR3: TGCGCCAGCAGCCAGACCATAGCCAAAAACATTCAGTACTTC.

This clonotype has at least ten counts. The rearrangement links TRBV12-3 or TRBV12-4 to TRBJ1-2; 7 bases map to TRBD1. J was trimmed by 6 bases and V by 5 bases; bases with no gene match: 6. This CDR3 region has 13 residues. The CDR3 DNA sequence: TGTGCCAGCAGTCAAACAGGGGTTCATGGCTACACCTTC. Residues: CASSQTGVHGYTF.